The 10 T cell receptor beta chains reported below all come from one sample, sequenced in a study of control samples from healthy donors and cancer patients. Profiled with immunoSEQ multiplex PCR; TCRdb holds only in-frame clones, not every one. The data show fewer than 90,000 clones, roughly 90% seen once. Sequenced sample: PBMCs. All receptors come from a woman aged 55-69 years with head and neck cancer.

This clone was found a few times. The chain uses TRBV28 and TRBJ2-1; possibly TRBD2 for D (6 bases). The CDR3 totals 16 residues. Trimming removed 3 bases at V and 0 bases at J, with 12 bases between. The germline gives CDR1 MDHEN, CDR2 SYDVKM. Written as DNA, the CDR3 is TGTGCCAGCAGTTTCGGCGGGACCCGCTCCTACAATGAGCAGTTCTTC. This translates into CASSFGGTRSYNEQFF.

V gene TRBV30 combines with J gene TRBJ1-6; D unresolved. The V gene's germline CDR1 is GTSNPN and CDR2 SVGIG (reference sequence). The CDR3 totals 12 residues. V lost 3 bases to trimming and J lost 7 bases, with 7 bases between them. CDR3 sequence (DNA): TGTGCCTGGAGCCACACGAATTCACCCCTCCACTTT. Translated, it gives CAWSHTNSPLHF.

The chain combines TRBV19 with TRBJ1-2, with D possibly matching TRBD1 (5 bases). CDR1 and CDR2 (germline): LNHDA, SQIVND (reference sequence). CDR3 length: 15 residues. V lost 5 bases and J lost 1, with 14 bases in between. CDR3 sequence: CASSLQGIGNYGYTF. As DNA, the CDR3 is TGTGCCAGTAGTCTTCAGGGCATTGGTAACTATGGCTACACCTTC.

The genes are TRBV29-1 and TRBJ2-1, with no clear D. Germline assignment: CDR1 SQVTM and CDR2 ANQGSEA. The CDR3 runs to 11 residues. The V gene lost 5 bases and the J gene lost 2 bases, with 4 bases spanning the gap. CDR3 coding DNA: TGCAGCGTTTGGCCCTACAATGAGCAGTTCTTC. As protein: CSVWPYNEQFF.

The chain links TRBV30 to TRBJ2-1, with 9 bases matching TRBD2. Germline V gene lookup returns CDR1 GTSNPN and CDR2 SVGIG (reference sequence). V gave up 0 bases and J gave up 6 bases; unmatched junction bases: 9. The CDR3 extends over 16 amino acids. DNA for the CDR3: TGTGCCTGGAGTGTAGATCGGACTAGCGCTGGCAATGAGCAGTTCTTC. Amino acid sequence: CAWSVDRTSAGNEQFF. The full variable domain, its missing parts supplied by reference TRBV30 and TRBJ2-1, is SQTIHQWPATLVQPVGSPLSLECTVEGTSNPNLYWYRQAAGRGLQLLFYSVGIGQISSEVPQNLSASRPQDRQFILSSKKLLLSDSGFYLCAWSVDRTSAGNEQFFGPGTRLTVL.

A note on this clone: An end of the junction differs from the germline gene, which may be a read error. The chain joins TRBV2 to TRBJ2-7; D is undetermined. The CDR3 sequence is 15 residues long. CDR1 is SNHLY and CDR2 is FYNNEI in the germline V gene. In DNA, the CDR3 is TGTGCCAGCAGCGAAGAGCGTCCACAGTTCCACGAGCAGTACTTC. It translates to CASSEERPQFHEQYF. The full variable domain, completed using reference TRBV2 and TRBJ2-7, is EPEVTQTPSHQVTQMGQEVILRCVPISNHLYFYWYRQILGQKVEFLVSFYNNEISEKSEIFDDQFSVERPDGSNFTLKIRSTKLEDSAMYFCASSEERPQFHEQYFGPGTRLTVT.

The chain carries TRBV19 and TRBJ2-2, with D possibly matching TRBD1 (7 bases). The germline CDR1 and CDR2 sequences are LNHDA and SQIVND (reference sequence). There are 16 residues in the CDR3. Deletions cut 5 bases from V and 2 bases from J, with 15 bases between. CDR3 sequence: CASSGSTGTNTGELFF. The CDR3 region has the DNA TGTGCCAGTAGTGGGTCGACAGGGACTAACACCGGGGAGCTGTTTTTT.

This chain joins TRBV5-4 and TRBJ2-3; D remains ambiguous. The CDR3 has 14 residues. V was clipped by 4 bases and J by 0 bases, with 9 bases between them. Germline CDR1 and CDR2: SGHNT and YYREEE (reference sequence). CDR3 residues: CASSRQESTDTQYF. DNA for the CDR3: TGTGCCAGCAGCCGCCAAGAGAGCACAGATACGCAGTATTTT.

This chain uses TRBV7-8 with TRBJ2-7; D is ambiguous. This CDR3 is built from 12 residues. Between the trimmed V and J ends, which lost 5 bases and 6 bases, there was a span of 11 bases. CDR1 and CDR2 from the germline V gene are SGHVS and FQNEAQ. CDR3 sequence: CASSVRSSEQYF. The DNA for the CDR3 is TGTGCCAGCAGCGTAAGGAGTTCCGAGCAGTACTTC.

V usage is TRBV19 and J usage is TRBJ2-3, with 12 bases fitting TRBD2. The CDR3 totals 17 residues. V was clipped by 3 bases and J by 2 bases; unmatched bases: 6. Germline CDR1 reads LNHDA; CDR2 reads SQIVND (reference sequence). Here the CDR3 DNA reads TGTGCCAGTAGTATTCTGGGGACTAGCGGGTACACAGATACGCAGTATTTT. Translating gives CASSILGTSGYTDTQYF.